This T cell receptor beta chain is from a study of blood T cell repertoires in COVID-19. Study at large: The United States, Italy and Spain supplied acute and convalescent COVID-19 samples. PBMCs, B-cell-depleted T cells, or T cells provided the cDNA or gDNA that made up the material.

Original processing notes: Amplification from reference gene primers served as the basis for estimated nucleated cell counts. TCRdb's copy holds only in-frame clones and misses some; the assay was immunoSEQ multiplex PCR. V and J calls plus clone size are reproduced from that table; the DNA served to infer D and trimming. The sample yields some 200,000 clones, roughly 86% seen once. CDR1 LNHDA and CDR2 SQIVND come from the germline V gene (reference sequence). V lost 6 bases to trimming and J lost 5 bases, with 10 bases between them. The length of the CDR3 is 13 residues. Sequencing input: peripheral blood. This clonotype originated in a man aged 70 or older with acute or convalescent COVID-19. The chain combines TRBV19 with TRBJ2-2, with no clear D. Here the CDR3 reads CASRQTWTGELFF. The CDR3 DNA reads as TGTGCCAGTAGACAAACCTGGACCGGGGAGCTGTTTTTT. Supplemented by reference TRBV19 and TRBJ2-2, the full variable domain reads DGGITQSPKYLFRKEGQNVTLSCEQNLNHDAMYWYRQDPGQGLRLIYYSQIVNDFQKGDIAEGYSVSREKKESFPLTVTSAQKNPTAFYLCASRQTWTGELFFGEGSRLTVL.